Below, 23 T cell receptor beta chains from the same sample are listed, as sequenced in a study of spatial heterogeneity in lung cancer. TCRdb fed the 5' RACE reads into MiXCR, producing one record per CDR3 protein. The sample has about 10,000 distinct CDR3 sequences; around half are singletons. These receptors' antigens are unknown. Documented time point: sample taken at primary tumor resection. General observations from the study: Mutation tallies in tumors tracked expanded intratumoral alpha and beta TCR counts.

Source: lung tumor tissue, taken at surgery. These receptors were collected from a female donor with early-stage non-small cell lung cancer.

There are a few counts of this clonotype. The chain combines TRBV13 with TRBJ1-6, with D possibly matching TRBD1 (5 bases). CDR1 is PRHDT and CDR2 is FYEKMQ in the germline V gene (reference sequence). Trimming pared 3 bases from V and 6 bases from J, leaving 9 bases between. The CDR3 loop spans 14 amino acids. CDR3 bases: TGTGCCAGCAGCTTGCGGGGGGGTAATTCACCCCTCCACTTT. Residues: CASSLRGGNSPLHF.

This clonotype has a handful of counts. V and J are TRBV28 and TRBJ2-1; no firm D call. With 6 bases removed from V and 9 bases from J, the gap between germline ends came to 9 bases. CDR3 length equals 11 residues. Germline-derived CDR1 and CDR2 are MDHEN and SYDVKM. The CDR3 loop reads CASRDYAEQFF. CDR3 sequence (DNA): TGTGCCAGCAGGGATTATGCTGAGCAGTTCTTC.

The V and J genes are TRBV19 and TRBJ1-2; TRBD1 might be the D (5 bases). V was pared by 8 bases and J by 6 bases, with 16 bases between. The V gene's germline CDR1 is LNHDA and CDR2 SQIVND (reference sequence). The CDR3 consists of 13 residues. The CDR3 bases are TGTGCCAGTCGGAACAGGTTGGCGGATGGCTACACCTTC. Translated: CASRNRLADGYTF.

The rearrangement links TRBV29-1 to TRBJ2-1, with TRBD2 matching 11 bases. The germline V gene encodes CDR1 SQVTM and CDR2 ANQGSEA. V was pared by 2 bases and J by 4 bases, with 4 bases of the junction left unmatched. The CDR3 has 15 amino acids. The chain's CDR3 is CSVETSGSLYNEQFF. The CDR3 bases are TGCAGCGTTGAAACTAGCGGGAGTTTATACAATGAGCAGTTCTTC.

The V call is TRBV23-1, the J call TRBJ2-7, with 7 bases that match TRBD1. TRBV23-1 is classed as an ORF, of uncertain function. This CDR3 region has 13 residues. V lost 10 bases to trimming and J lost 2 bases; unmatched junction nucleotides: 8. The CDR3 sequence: CAIIDRDPYEQYF. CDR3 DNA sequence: TGCGCCATCATAGACAGGGACCCCTACGAGCAGTACTTC.

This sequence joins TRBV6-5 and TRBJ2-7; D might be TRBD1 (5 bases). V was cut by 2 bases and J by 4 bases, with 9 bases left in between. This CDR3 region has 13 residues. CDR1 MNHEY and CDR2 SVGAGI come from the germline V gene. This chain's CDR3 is CASSYRGMYEQYF. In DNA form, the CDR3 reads TGTGCCAGCAGTTACAGGGGAATGTACGAGCAGTACTTC.

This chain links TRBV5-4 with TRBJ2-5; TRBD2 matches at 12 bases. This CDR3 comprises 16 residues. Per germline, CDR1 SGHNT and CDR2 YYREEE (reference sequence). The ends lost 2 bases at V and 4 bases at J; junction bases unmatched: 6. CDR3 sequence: CASSFLAGGRRETQYF. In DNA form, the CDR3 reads TGTGCCAGCAGCTTCCTAGCGGGGGGGCGTCGAGAGACCCAGTACTTC.

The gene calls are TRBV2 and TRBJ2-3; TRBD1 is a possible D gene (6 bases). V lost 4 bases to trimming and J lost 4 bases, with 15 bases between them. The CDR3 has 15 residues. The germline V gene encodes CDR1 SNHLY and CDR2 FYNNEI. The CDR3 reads CASSVGRGRADTQYF. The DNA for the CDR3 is TGTGCCAGCAGTGTCGGCAGGGGAAGGGCAGATACGCAGTATTTT.

CDR3 in DNA: TGTGCCAGCAGCTTTGCTAGCGGGGGGGCCGGGACCCAGTACTTC. It yields the protein CASSFASGGAGTQYF. The rearrangement uses TRBV5-4 and TRBJ2-5; TRBD2 matches 12 bases. Trimming took 2 bases from V and 7 from J; bases not matched to a gene: 6. This CDR3 has 15 amino acids. CDR1 and CDR2 (germline): SGHNT, YYREEE (reference sequence).

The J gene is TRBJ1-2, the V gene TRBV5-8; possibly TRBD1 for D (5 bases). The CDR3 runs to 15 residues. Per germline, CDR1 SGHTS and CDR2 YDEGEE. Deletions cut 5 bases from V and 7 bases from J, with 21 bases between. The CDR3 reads CASSPYGRVISGYTF. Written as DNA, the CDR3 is TGTGCCAGCAGTCCCTACGGCAGGGTTATCTCTGGCTACACCTTC. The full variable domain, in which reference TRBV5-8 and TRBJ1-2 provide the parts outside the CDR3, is EAGVTQSPTHLIKTRGQQATLRCSPISGHTSVYWYQQALGLGLQFLLWYDEGEERNRGNFPPRFSGRQFPNYSSELNVNALELEDSALYLCASSPYGRVISGYTFGSGTRLTVV.

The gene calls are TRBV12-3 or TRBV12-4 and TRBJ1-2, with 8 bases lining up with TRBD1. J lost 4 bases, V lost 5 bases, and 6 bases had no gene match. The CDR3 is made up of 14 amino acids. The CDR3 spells CASSPTGQGYGYTF. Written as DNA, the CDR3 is TGTGCCAGCAGTCCTACAGGACAGGGCTATGGCTACACCTTC.

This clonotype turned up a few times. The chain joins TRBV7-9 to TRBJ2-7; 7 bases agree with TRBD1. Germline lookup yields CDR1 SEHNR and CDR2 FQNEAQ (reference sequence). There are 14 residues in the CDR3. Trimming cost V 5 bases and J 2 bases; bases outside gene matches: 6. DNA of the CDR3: TGTGCCAGCAGCCCGGACAGGAGGCCCTACGAGCAGTACTTC. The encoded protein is CASSPDRRPYEQYF. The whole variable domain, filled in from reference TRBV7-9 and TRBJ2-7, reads DTGVSQNPRHKITKRGQNVTFRCDPISEHNRLYWYRQTLGQGPEFLTYFQNEAQLEKSRLLSDRFSAERPKGSFSTLEIQRTEQGDSAMYLCASSPDRRPYEQYFGPGTRLTVT.

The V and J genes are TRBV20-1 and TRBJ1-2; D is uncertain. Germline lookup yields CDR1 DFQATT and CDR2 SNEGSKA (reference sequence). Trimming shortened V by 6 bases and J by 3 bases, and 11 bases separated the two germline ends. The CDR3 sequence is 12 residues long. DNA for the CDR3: TGCAGTGCCAAAACAGACTACTATGGCTACACCTTC. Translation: CSAKTDYYGYTF.

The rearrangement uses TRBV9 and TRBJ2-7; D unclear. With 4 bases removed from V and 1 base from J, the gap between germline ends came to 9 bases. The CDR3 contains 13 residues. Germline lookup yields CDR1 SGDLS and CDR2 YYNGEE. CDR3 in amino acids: CASSRAGSYEQYF. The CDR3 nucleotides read TGTGCCAGCAGCAGGGCAGGTTCCTACGAGCAGTACTTC. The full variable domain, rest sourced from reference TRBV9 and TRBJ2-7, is DSGVTQTPKHLITATGQRVTLRCSPRSGDLSVYWYQQSLDQGLQFLIQYYNGEERAKGNILERFSAQQFPDLHSELNLSSLELGDSALYFCASSRAGSYEQYFGPGTRLTVT.

In DNA form, the CDR3 reads TGTGCCAGCTCATCCGGGACGCGCAACACCATATATTTT. Protein product: CASSSGTRNTIYF. This sequence joins TRBV18 and TRBJ1-3; TRBD1 is a possible D gene (5 bases). The CDR3 spans 13 residues. Germline lookup yields CDR1 KGHSH and CDR2 LQKENI. The ends were cut back, 5 bases at V and 7 bases at J, with 12 bases in the middle.

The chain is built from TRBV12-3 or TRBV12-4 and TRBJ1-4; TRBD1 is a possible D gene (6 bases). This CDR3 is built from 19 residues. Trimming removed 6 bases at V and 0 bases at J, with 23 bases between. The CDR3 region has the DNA TGTGCCAGCAGGGACGACAGGTTCCGGAGTGGAGCAACTAATGAAAAACTGTTTTTT. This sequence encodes CASRDDRFRSGATNEKLFF.

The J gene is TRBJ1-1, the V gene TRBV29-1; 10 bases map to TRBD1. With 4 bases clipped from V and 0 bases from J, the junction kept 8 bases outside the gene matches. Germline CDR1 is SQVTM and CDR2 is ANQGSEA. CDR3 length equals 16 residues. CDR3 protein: CSVGRGQGLMNTEAFF. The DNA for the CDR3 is TGCAGCGTTGGGCGGGGACAGGGGTTGATGAACACTGAAGCTTTCTTT.

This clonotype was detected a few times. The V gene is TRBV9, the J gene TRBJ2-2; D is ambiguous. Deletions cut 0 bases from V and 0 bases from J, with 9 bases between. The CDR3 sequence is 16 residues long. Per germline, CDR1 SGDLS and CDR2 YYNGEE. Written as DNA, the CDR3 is TGTGCCAGCAGCGTAGGCCTGCTATCGAACACCGGGGAGCTGTTTTTT. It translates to CASSVGLLSNTGELFF.

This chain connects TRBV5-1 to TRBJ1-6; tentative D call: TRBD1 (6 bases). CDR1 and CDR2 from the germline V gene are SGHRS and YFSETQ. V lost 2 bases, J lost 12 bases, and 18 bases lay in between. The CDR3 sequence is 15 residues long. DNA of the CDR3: TGCGCCAGCAGCTTCGTAGGGGGTTCGGGAAAACCCCTCCACTTT. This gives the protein CASSFVGGSGKPLHF.

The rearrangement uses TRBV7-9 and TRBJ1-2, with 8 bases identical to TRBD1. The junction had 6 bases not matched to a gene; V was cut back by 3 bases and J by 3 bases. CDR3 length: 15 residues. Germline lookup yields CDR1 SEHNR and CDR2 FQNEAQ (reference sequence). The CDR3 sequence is CASSFSTGDHYGYTF. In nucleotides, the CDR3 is TGTGCCAGCAGCTTCTCGACAGGGGATCACTATGGCTACACCTTC.

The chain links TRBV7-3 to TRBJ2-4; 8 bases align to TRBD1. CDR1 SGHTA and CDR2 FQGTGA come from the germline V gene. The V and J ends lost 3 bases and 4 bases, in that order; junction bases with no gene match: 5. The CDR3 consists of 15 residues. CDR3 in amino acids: CASSFGGTGKNIQYF. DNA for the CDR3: TGTGCCAGCAGCTTTGGCGGGACAGGAAAAAACATTCAGTACTTC.

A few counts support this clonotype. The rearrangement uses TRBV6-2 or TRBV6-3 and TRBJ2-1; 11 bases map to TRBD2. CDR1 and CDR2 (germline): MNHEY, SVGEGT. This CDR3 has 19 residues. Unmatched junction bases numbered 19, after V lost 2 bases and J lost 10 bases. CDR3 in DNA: TGTGCCAGCAGTTACGACGGTAGCGGGGGGGCCGGAGCGTTGGAGGAGCAGTTCTTC. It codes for CASSYDGSGGAGALEEQFF.

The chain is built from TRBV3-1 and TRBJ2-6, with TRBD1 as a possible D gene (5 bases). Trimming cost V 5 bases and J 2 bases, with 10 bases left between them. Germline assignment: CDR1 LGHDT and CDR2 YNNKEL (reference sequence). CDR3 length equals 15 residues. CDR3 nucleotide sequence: TGTGCCAGCAGCTCCGGCAGGGCTGGGGCCAACGTCCTGACTTTC. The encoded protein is CASSSGRAGANVLTF. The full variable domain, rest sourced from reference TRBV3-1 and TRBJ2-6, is DTAVSQTPKYLVTQMGNDKSIKCEQNLGHDTMYWYKQDSKKFLKIMFSYNNKELIINETVPNRFSPKSPDKAHLNLHINSLELGDSAVYFCASSSGRAGANVLTFGAGSRLTVL.